These 12 T cell receptor beta chains were all obtained from the same sample, sequenced in a study of T-cell reconstitution after alpha-beta-depleted transplantation in children. A library of TCRbeta sequences, prepared with unique molecular identifiers, was generated. MiXCR, run by TCRdb on the PCR reads, gives a single entry per CDR3 protein. The sample shows approximately 590,000 distinct CDR3 sequences, over 9.5% of them seen only once. The sample here was PBMCs from the stem cell graft donor, taken from the stem cell graft. All receptors derive from a human donor who donated a stem cell graft to a child with acute myeloid leukemia.

This rearrangement joins TRBV3-1 to TRBJ2-3; D may be TRBD2 (6 bases). The V end was cut by 4 bases, the J end by 9 bases, with 8 bases between. Germline V lookup: CDR1 LGHDT, CDR2 YNNKEL (reference sequence). This CDR3 spans 11 amino acids. The CDR3 sequence is CASSRRGTQYF. The CDR3 DNA is TGTGCCAGCAGCCGACGGGGGACGCAGTATTTT.

At least ten counts were recorded for this clonotype. The chain has TRBV6-1 and TRBJ2-7, with 12 bases aligning to TRBD2. Trimming removed 5 bases from V and 4 bases from J; junction bases left unmatched: 6. Germline loops: CDR1 MNHNS, CDR2 SASEGT. The CDR3 loop spans 15 amino acids. The CDR3 DNA is TGTGCCAGCAGTCCCGGACTAGCGGGAAAGTACGAGCAGTACTTC. It specifies CASSPGLAGKYEQYF.

This clonotype has a handful of counts. The chain links TRBV20-1 to TRBJ2-1; 7 nucleotides match TRBD1. Germline V CDR1 and CDR2: DFQATT, SNEGSKA (reference sequence). The CDR3 has 14 amino acids. CDR3 protein: CSPGGNRSYNEQFF. Here the CDR3 DNA reads TGCAGCCCAGGGGGAAACCGCTCCTACAATGAGCAGTTCTTC.

There are a few counts of this clonotype. The V call is TRBV7-3, the J call TRBJ2-7; 8 bases agree with TRBD2. This CDR3 contains 14 residues. Germline trimming cut 5 bases from V and 4 bases from J; bases unmatched to any gene: 7. The germline V gene encodes CDR1 SGHTA and CDR2 FQGTGA. Here the CDR3 reads CASSRAGDGYEQYF. The CDR3 nucleotides are TGTGCCAGCAGCCGAGCGGGAGATGGTTACGAGCAGTACTTC.

DNA for the CDR3: TGCGCCAGCAGCCCTTCGGGACAGGGACCCTACGAGCAGTACTTC. Translated: CASSPSGQGPYEQYF. The chain employs TRBV5-1 and TRBJ2-7; TRBD1 agrees at 9 bases. J was trimmed by 2 bases and V by 4 bases; bases with no gene match: 7. CDR3 length equals 15 residues. Germline-derived CDR1 and CDR2 are SGHRS and YFSETQ.

V usage is TRBV7-2 and J usage is TRBJ2-5, with D possibly called TRBD1 or TRBD2 (5 bases each). CDR3 length: 15 amino acids. V was clipped by 1 base and J by 5 bases, with 14 bases between them. Germline V gene lookup returns CDR1 SGHTA and CDR2 FQGNSA. DNA of the CDR3: TGTGCCAGCAGCTTAGTGGCGGTGGGGGAGGAGACCCAGTACTTC. This sequence encodes CASSLVAVGEETQYF.

This clonotype was detected only a few times. The chain combines TRBV6-2 or TRBV6-3 with TRBJ1-1, with D tentatively TRBD1 (6 bases). Germline values: CDR1 MNHEY, CDR2 SVGEGT. Trimming stripped 4 bases from V and 8 bases from J, with 11 bases between. The CDR3 loop spans 12 amino acids. The CDR3 sequence: CASSFGQTEAFF. CDR3 DNA: TGTGCCAGCAGTTTTGGACAGACGGAAGCTTTCTTT.

The sample holds a few counts of this clonotype. The J gene is TRBJ1-6, the V gene TRBV11-2; tentative D call: TRBD1 (6 bases). V was cut by 3 bases and J by 9 bases, with 18 bases left in between. The germline V gene has CDR1 SGHAT and CDR2 FQNNGV. The CDR3 loop spans 16 amino acids. CDR3: CASSFWGRGGSSPLHF. The CDR3 DNA follows: TGTGCCAGCAGCTTCTGGGGCAGGGGAGGAAGTTCACCCCTCCACTTT.

This clonotype has a handful of counts. The CDR3 sequence is CASSLFRGGETQYF. The CDR3 DNA reads TGTGCCAGCAGTTTATTTCGGGGCGGGGAGACCCAGTACTTC. The chain employs TRBV27 and TRBJ2-5; D could derive from TRBD1 or TRBD2 (5 bases each). The V end was cut by 1 base, the J end by 5 bases, with 11 bases between. The CDR3 is 14 residues long. Per the germline V gene, CDR1 is MNHEY and CDR2 is SMNVEV (reference sequence).

This clonotype was observed at least ten times. V is TRBV12-3 or TRBV12-4 and J is TRBJ2-7, with 14 bases matching TRBD2. CDR3 length: 16 residues. Unmatched junction bases numbered 6, after V lost 5 bases and J lost 3 bases. The CDR3 DNA is TGTGCCAGCAGTAAGGGGACTAGCGGGAGTTTCTACGAGCAGTACTTC. This gives the protein CASSKGTSGSFYEQYF.

This sequence joins TRBV29-1 and TRBJ2-6, with D unclear. Germline V gene data show CDR1 as SQVTM and CDR2 as ANQGSEA. V lost 5 bases and J 0 bases, leaving 11 bases between the germline ends. This CDR3 has 15 amino acids. CDR3 sequence (DNA): TGCAGCGTTTCTATCTGGGGCTCTGGGGCCAACGTCCTGACTTTC. Amino acids: CSVSIWGSGANVLTF.

This clonotype turned up a few times. The rearrangement joins TRBV20-1 to TRBJ1-2; the D is unclear. Trimming took 5 bases from V and 4 from J, leaving 5 bases between them. Germline CDR1 DFQATT, CDR2 SNEGSKA (reference sequence). The CDR3 spans 10 residues. The CDR3, as DNA: TGCAGTGCTTTGGGCTATGGCTACACCTTC. It yields the protein CSALGYGYTF.